This is a list of T cell receptor beta chains from one sample in a study of CD8+CD57+ T cells in acquired aplastic anemia. MiXCR, applied by TCRdb to the reads, yields one record per CDR3 protein. Here the sample spans approximately 190,000 distinct CDR3 sequences, around half being singletons. Sequencing was done on a sample of sorted CD4+, CD8+, or CD8+CD57+ T cells (not recorded which) from PBMCs. These receptors all come from a human donor with aplastic anemia. CDR3s leave out the opening cysteine and the closing phenylalanine or tryptophan. The D gene is left open where the match is weak.

D gene	V gene	J gene	CDR3 protein
.	TRBV7-9	TRBJ2-2	ASSLQRMGELF
.	TRBV2	TRBJ1-1	ASSVGTGGGEAF
TRBD1	TRBV7-2	TRBJ2-7	ASSRTGSEQY
.	TRBV5-1	TRBJ2-5	ASSLSTILETQY
.	TRBV11-2	TRBJ1-2	ASSLALSGYT
.	TRBV29-1	TRBJ2-3	SARTPYTDTQY
.	TRBV19	TRBJ1-1	ASITRPGQNTEAF
.	TRBV12-3/TRBV12-4	TRBJ1-5	ASSNREGQPQH
.	TRBV2	TRBJ1-5	ASSEGGDQPQH
.	TRBV5-1	TRBJ2-7	ASSLGHGVAYEQY
.	TRBV2	TRBJ1-5	ASNGQSNQPQH
.	TRBV25-1	TRBJ1-6	ASSDGQRLFYSPLH
.	TRBV2	TRBJ1-1	ASSVQGSGTEAF
.	TRBV10-3	TRBJ2-7	ATETGRDEQY
TRBD2	TRBV7-8	TRBJ2-7	ASSTLAGASYEQY
.	TRBV18	TRBJ1-5	ASSPREGLEPQH
.	TRBV9	TRBJ1-1	ASSVEQNTGAF
TRBD1	TRBV3-1	TRBJ1-5	ASSQGTGGNQPQH
TRBD1	TRBV15	TRBJ2-5	ATSPSGGKVETQY
.	TRBV2	TRBJ2-7	ASNGGGDYEQY
.	TRBV6-1	TRBJ2-6	ASRRGQANVLT
TRBD1	TRBV19	TRBJ2-7	ASSILTGTGTYEQY
.	TRBV10-3	TRBJ1-3	AISEGAGGNTIY
TRBD1	TRBV5-4	TRBJ2-2	ASSFADRGTGELF
.	TRBV24-1	TRBJ2-3	ATSDPQGPSTDTQY
TRBD1	TRBV5-5	TRBJ2-7	ASSLVGTGVYEQY
.	TRBV10-3	TRBJ1-2	AISDSRLFGYT
TRBD2	TRBV10-3	TRBJ2-5	AIRGGTLGETQY